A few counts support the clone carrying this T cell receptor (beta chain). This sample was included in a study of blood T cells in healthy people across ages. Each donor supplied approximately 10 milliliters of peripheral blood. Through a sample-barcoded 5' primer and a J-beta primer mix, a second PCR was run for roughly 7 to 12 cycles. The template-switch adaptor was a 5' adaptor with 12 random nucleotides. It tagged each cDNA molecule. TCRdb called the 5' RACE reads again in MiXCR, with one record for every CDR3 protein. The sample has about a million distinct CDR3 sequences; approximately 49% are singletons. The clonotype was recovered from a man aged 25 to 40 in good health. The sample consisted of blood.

The CDR3 region is CASSFGQNLYYSNQPQHF. The CDR3 DNA reads TGTGCCAGCAGTTTTGGGCAGAATTTATATTATAGCAATCAGCCCCAGCATTTT. The V and J genes are TRBV28 and TRBJ1-5, with D unresolved. CDR3 length: 18 residues. CDR1 MDHEN and CDR2 SYDVKM come from the germline V gene. The V and J ends lost 3 bases and 0 bases respectively, with 18 bases between them.